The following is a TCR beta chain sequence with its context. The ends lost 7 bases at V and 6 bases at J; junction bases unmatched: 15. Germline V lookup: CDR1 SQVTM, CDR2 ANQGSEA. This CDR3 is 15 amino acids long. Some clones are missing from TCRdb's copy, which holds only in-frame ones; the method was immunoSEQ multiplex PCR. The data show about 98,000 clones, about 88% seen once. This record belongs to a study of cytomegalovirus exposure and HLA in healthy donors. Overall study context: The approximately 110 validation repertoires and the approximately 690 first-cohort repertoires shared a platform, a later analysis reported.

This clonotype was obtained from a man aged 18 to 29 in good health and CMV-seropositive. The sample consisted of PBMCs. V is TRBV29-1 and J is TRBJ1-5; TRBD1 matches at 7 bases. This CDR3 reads CSATPRTGLGQPQHF. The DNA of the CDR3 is TGCAGCGCGACCCCCAGGACAGGTTTGGGTCAGCCCCAGCATTTT.